This T cell receptor beta chain was recorded in a study of blood T cell repertoires in COVID-19. In the authors' workflow: The authors estimated nucleated cell counts from reference gene primer amplification. Produced via immunoSEQ multiplex PCR; TCRdb's table is partial and in-frame only. V, J and clone size were drawn from that table, and D and trimming were deduced from the DNA. The sample consists of around 30,000 clones, approximately 94% of them appearing once. The sample consisted of peripheral blood. This TCR derives from a human donor with active COVID-19. The donor label of this sample is uncertain.

The CDR3 here is CASSLTPRALNQPQHF. The CDR3 DNA sequence: TGTGCCAGCAGTTTAACCCCCAGGGCGCTCAATCAGCCCCAGCATTTT. The rearrangement uses TRBV27 and TRBJ1-5; possible D gene TRBD1, 5 bases. The CDR3 is made up of 16 amino acids. Per the germline V gene, CDR1 is MNHEY and CDR2 is SMNVEV (reference sequence). Trimming left V 2 bases short and J 3 bases short, with 14 bases between.